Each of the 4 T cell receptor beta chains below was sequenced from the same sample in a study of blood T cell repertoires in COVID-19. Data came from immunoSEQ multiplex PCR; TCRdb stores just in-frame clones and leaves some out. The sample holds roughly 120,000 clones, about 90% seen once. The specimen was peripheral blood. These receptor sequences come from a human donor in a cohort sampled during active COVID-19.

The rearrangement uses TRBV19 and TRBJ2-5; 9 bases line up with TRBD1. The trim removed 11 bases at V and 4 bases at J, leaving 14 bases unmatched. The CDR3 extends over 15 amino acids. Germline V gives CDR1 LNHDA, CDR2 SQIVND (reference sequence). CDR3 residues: CAAASGTGKAETQYF. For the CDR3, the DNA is TGTGCCGCCGCTTCCGGGACAGGGAAGGCAGAGACCCAGTACTTC.

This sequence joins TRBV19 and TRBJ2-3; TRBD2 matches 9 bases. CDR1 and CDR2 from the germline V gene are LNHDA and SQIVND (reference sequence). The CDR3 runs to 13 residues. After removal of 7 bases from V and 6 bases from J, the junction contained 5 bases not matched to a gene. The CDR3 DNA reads TGTGCCAGTAAGGAGCGGGGGGTGGATACGCAGTATTTT. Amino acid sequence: CASKERGVDTQYF.

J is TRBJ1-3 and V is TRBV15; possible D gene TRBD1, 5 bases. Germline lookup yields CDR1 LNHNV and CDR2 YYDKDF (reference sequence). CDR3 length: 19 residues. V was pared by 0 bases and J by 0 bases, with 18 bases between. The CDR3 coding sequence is TGTGCCACCAGCAGAGATCCCCGAATCTCAGGGTTCTCTGGAAACACCATATATTTT. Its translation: CATSRDPRISGFSGNTIYF.

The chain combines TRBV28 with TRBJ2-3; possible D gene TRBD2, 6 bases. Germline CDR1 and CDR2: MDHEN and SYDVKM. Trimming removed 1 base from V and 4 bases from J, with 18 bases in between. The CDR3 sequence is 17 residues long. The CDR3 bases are TGTGCCAGCAGTTTATTTAGGAGGGCTTACCAATCAGATACGCAGTATTTT. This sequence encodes CASSLFRRAYQSDTQYF.